Presented here are 15 T cell receptor beta chains from one specimen sequenced in a study of shared clonotypes between healthy human individuals. Generated by immunoSEQ multiplex PCR, the TCRdb table keeps only in-frame clones and is missing some. The sample has hundreds of thousands of clones, roughly 72% seen once; the top ten hold 1.5% to 2%. Material for sequencing was memory CD4+ T cells sorted from blood. Sample subset: CD45RA-negative fraction. The source of these receptors is a woman aged 30 to 39 in good health.

The chain links TRBV27 to TRBJ1-1; 8 positions agree with TRBD1. The CDR3 sequence is 15 residues long. Germline-derived CDR1 and CDR2 are MNHEY and SMNVEV (reference sequence). The trim removed 0 bases at V and 5 bases at J, leaving 5 bases unmatched. CDR3 in amino acids: CASSLSRTGRTEAFF. The CDR3 DNA follows: TGTGCCAGCAGTTTATCGCGGACAGGGAGGACTGAAGCTTTCTTT.

In the case of this clone: This sample includes further DNA sequences coding for the same CDR3. The V gene is TRBV5-1, the J gene TRBJ1-3; D not certain. This CDR3 has 14 amino acids. CDR1 and CDR2 from the germline V gene are SGHRS and YFSETQ. V was trimmed by 0 bases and J by 4 bases, leaving 8 bases between them. The CDR3 DNA reads as TGCGCCAGCAGCTTGGGGACGGAGGGAAACACCATATATTTT. Translated: CASSLGTEGNTIYF.

This rearrangement joins TRBV7-9 to TRBJ2-3; 8 bases line up with TRBD2. The V and J ends lost 5 bases and 3 bases, in that order; junction bases with no gene match: 10. The CDR3 length is 16 residues. CDR1 and CDR2 from the germline V gene are SEHNR and FQNEAQ (reference sequence). Written as DNA, the CDR3 is TGTGCCAGCAGCCAAATTGAGCGGGAGAGGACAGATACGCAGTATTTT. This sequence encodes CASSQIERERTDTQYF.

This clone appeared a few times. CDR3 DNA sequence: TGTGCCAGCAGTACCTTAAGCGGGAGGAACTCCTACGAGCAGTACTTC. This translates into CASSTLSGRNSYEQYF. V and J are TRBV6-6 and TRBJ2-7, with 9 bases lining up with TRBD2. CDR3 length: 16 residues. V trimming: 5 bases; J trimming: 0 bases; junction bases outside the gene matches: 8. Germline CDR1 is MNHNY and CDR2 is SVGAGI (reference sequence).

This clone was seen a single time. The rearrangement uses TRBV28 and TRBJ1-2, with a possible D match to TRBD1 (5 bases). Trimming cost V 3 bases and J 1 base, with 9 bases left between them. The CDR3 extends over 14 amino acids. From germline, CDR1 is MDHEN and CDR2 SYDVKM. The CDR3 nucleotides are TGTGCCAGCAGTTTGGGGCAGCTTAACTATGGCTACACCTTC. Translating gives CASSLGQLNYGYTF.

The J gene is TRBJ2-1, the V gene TRBV29-1; 9 bases align to TRBD2. V lost 4 bases and J lost 6; bases outside the gene matches: 7. Germline V gene sequence: CDR1 SQVTM, CDR2 ANQGSEA. The CDR3 is 14 residues long. The chain's CDR3 is CSVAGGRAINEQFF. CDR3 in DNA: TGCAGCGTTGCAGGCGGGAGGGCCATCAATGAGCAGTTCTTC.

This clone was seen only once. The J gene is TRBJ2-3, the V gene TRBV7-9; D is undetermined. The germline CDR1 and CDR2 sequences are SEHNR and FQNEAQ (reference sequence). V shed 5 bases and J shed 4 bases, with 13 bases lying between them. The CDR3 has 14 amino acids. As DNA, the CDR3 is TGTGCCAGCAGCCCTGGACCAGTGCCAGATACGCAGTATTTT. This sequence encodes CASSPGPVPDTQYF. The full variable domain, completed using reference TRBV7-9 and TRBJ2-3, is DTGVSQNPRHKITKRGQNVTFRCDPISEHNRLYWYRQTLGQGPEFLTYFQNEAQLEKSRLLSDRFSAERPKGSFSTLEIQRTEQGDSAMYLCASSPGPVPDTQYFGPGTRLTVL.

The chain joins TRBV5-1 to TRBJ2-1; possibly TRBD2 for D (5 bases). Per the germline V gene, CDR1 is SGHRS and CDR2 is YFSETQ. V was pared by 0 bases and J by 6 bases, with 10 bases between. The CDR3 contains 14 residues. The CDR3 loop reads CASSLVLRGNEQFF. CDR3 nucleotides: TGCGCCAGCAGCTTGGTGCTCCGGGGCAATGAGCAGTTCTTC.

On this clone itself: This specimen includes other DNA sequences encoding the same CDR3. The chain joins TRBV27 to TRBJ2-7; tentatively, D is TRBD1 (6 bases). This CDR3 has 14 amino acids. V gave up 3 bases and J gave up 4 bases, with 13 bases separating them. Germline V lookup: CDR1 MNHEY, CDR2 SMNVEV (reference sequence). The DNA of the CDR3 is TGTGCCAGCAGTTTCTCACAGGGTCCTTACGAGCAGTACTTC. The encoded protein is CASSFSQGPYEQYF.

CDR3 sequence (DNA): TGTGCCAGCAGCCAAGATGAGCGGGAGGGCCAATCGCAGTATTTT. Protein sequence: CASSQDEREGQSQYF. The chain combines TRBV4-2 with TRBJ2-3; TRBD2 matches at 10 bases. Germline V gene lookup returns CDR1 LGHNA and CDR2 YNFKEQ. This CDR3 contains 15 residues. Trimming cost V 0 bases and J 10 bases; bases outside gene matches: 7.

In regard to this clone: Other DNA sequences in the same sample also yield this CDR3. The gene calls are TRBV20-1 and TRBJ2-5; D is unclear. Trimming cost V 5 bases and J 5 bases, with 6 bases left between them. This CDR3 is 10 amino acids long. CDR1 is DFQATT and CDR2 is SNEGSKA in the germline V gene (reference sequence). CDR3 DNA sequence: TGCAGTGCTTTGGAGGAGACCCAGTACTTC. This codes for CSALEETQYF.

This chain joins TRBV4-1 and TRBJ1-4; 8 nucleotides line up with TRBD1. V shed 1 base, J shed 8 bases, and the junction held 9 bases outside the gene matches. Germline V lookup: CDR1 MGHRA, CDR2 YSYEKL. The CDR3 covers 16 residues. The CDR3 protein is CASSQGRGQGSEKLFF. The CDR3 nucleotides read TGCGCCAGCAGCCAAGGTCGCGGACAGGGATCCGAAAAACTGTTTTTT.

J is TRBJ1-2 and V is TRBV6-5; TRBD1 matches 10 bases. Germline CDR1 MNHEY, CDR2 SVGAGI. The CDR3 length is 14 residues. The junction had 6 bases not matched to a gene; V was cut back by 7 bases and J by 4 bases. The CDR3 spells CASTRQGAGYGYTF. The CDR3 DNA follows: TGTGCCAGCACCAGACAGGGGGCAGGCTATGGCTACACCTTC.

V usage is TRBV5-1 and J usage is TRBJ2-7; 7 bases match TRBD1. Looked up from germline, CDR1 is SGHRS and CDR2 is YFSETQ. This CDR3 has 14 amino acids. V lost 3 bases and J lost 3; bases outside the gene matches: 6. The CDR3 is CASSSGTEFYEQYF. The CDR3 region has the DNA TGCGCCAGCAGCTCCGGGACAGAGTTCTACGAGCAGTACTTC.

The chain joins TRBV2 to TRBJ1-1; 8 nucleotides align to TRBD1. CDR3 length: 17 amino acids. The germline V gene encodes CDR1 SNHLY and CDR2 FYNNEI. V lost 2 bases, J lost 1 base, and 9 bases stayed unmatched. As DNA, the CDR3 is TGTGCCAGCAGTGAACAGGGGGCGCGAAGGGGGAACACTGAAGCTTTCTTT. It specifies CASSEQGARRGNTEAFF.